This TCR beta chain was obtained from a study of beta chain features in type 1 diabetes. At the level of the study: The study found patients and healthy donors alike in age, gender and cell yields. Overall study results and limits: Across patients, naive, central memory and Treg TCRB repertoires exhibited apparently greater similarity than was observed across healthy donors. In all four CD4+ subsets, TCRB CDR3 length was significantly, moderately reduced in type 1 diabetes.

Germline V lookup: CDR1 SGHNT, CDR2 YYREEE (reference sequence). The length of the CDR3 is 17 residues. The V end was cut by 0 bases, the J end by 3 bases, with 13 bases between. Each of the CD4+ naive, central memory, regulatory and stem cell-like memory populations was sorted via CD45RO/CCR7/CD25/CD127/CD95/CD27. On this clone itself: Its antigen is unknown.

Isolated RNA was reverse transcribed in full, so expressed TCRB transcripts were sequenced. The protocol was immunoSEQ multiplex PCR, while the TCRdb copy is restricted to in-frame clones and leaves out a portion. The data show about 260,000 clones, over 20% seen once. This receptor was identified in a woman aged 40-49 years with type 1 diabetes. Sequencing was done on a sample of naive CD4+ T cells from blood. The chain employs TRBV5-4 and TRBJ1-6; possible D gene TRBD1, 6 bases. The CDR3 loop reads CASSLGGGGYYNSPLHF. Here the CDR3 DNA reads TGTGCCAGCAGCTTGGGTGGGGGGGGCTACTATAATTCACCCCTCCACTTT.